A single TCR beta chain is shown here with its context. These data belong to a study of T-cell memory formation after mild COVID-19. MiXCR was run by TCRdb on the 5' RACE reads, yielding one entry per CDR3 protein. The top ten hold around 14% of the sample, which has about 130,000 distinct CDR3 sequences, approximately 16% seen once. CDR3 length: 15 amino acids. Looked up from germline, CDR1 is DFQATT and CDR2 is SNEGSKA (reference sequence). Losses at the gene ends were 6 bases for V and 5 bases for J; bases not matched to a gene: 10. Sequencing used PBMCs or a T cell subset sorted from them (not recorded which). The chain couples TRBV20-1 to TRBJ2-1, with 10 bases fitting TRBD2. The TCR comes from an adult woman who had mild COVID-19 (a few samples of this study predate the infection). Cell type and time point are not known. The CDR3 sequence is CSATSPGLAHNEQFF. CDR3 DNA: TGCAGTGCCACAAGCCCGGGACTAGCGCACAATGAGCAGTTCTTC.